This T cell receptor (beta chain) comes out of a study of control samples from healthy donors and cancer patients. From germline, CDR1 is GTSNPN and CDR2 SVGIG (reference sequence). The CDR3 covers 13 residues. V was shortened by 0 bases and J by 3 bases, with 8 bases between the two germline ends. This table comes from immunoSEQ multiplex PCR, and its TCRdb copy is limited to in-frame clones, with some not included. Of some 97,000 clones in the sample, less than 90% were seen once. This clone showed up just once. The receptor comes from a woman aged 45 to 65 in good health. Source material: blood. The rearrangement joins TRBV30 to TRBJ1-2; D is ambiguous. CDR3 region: CAWSVQLYYGYTF. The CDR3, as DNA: TGTGCCTGGAGTGTACAACTTTACTATGGCTACACCTTC.